This TCR beta chain was found in a study of T-cell memory formation after mild COVID-19. TCRdb fed the 5' RACE reads into MiXCR, producing one record per CDR3 protein. The sample holds under 300,000 distinct CDR3 sequences, roughly 10% seen once. The V end was cut by 0 bases, the J end by 6 bases, with 19 bases between. The CDR3 covers 16 residues. CDR1 is DFQATT and CDR2 is SNEGSKA in the germline V gene (reference sequence). This receptor was obtained from a young man who had mild COVID-19 (a few samples of this study predate the infection). Cell type and time point are not known. The sequencing sample was made of PBMCs or a T cell subset sorted from them (not recorded which). The chain combines TRBV20-1 with TRBJ2-3, with D possibly TRBD2 on 6 matching bases. The CDR3: CSARDSVADTSDTQYF. In DNA, the CDR3 is TGCAGTGCTAGAGATTCGGTAGCGGACACCTCGGATACGCAGTATTTT.